Listed here are 28 T cell receptor beta chains from one sample, sequenced in a study of blood T cell repertoires in COVID-19. Method: immunoSEQ multiplex PCR; TCRdb's copy keeps in-frame clones and lacks some. This sample has roughly 250,000 clones, with approximately 87% found just once. Sequenced: peripheral blood. These receptors came from a woman aged 25 to 45 with COVID-19, enrolled during active disease.

J is TRBJ2-7 and V is TRBV4-1, with D possibly TRBD1 on 7 matching bases. Germline-derived CDR1 and CDR2 are MGHRA and YSYEKL. The CDR3 covers 16 residues. Trimming removed 0 bases at V and 3 bases at J, with 15 bases between. CDR3 sequence: CASSQDGSGGFYEQYF. CDR3 DNA: TGCGCCAGCAGCCAAGACGGCTCAGGGGGGTTCTACGAGCAGTACTTC.

This chain uses TRBV7-8 with TRBJ1-4; tentative D call: TRBD1 (6 bases). This CDR3 region has 15 residues. Trimming pared 5 bases from V and 3 bases from J, leaving 13 bases between. Germline assignment: CDR1 SGHVS and CDR2 FQNEAQ. The CDR3 DNA sequence: TGTGCCAGCAGCAATAGGGGGTTTGCTAATGAAAAACTGTTTTTT. Translation gives CASSNRGFANEKLFF.

The chain links TRBV4-1 to TRBJ2-7; D gene uncertain. Germline V gene lookup returns CDR1 MGHRA and CDR2 YSYEKL. V lost 0 bases, J lost 0 bases, and 9 bases lay in between. This CDR3 spans 15 amino acids. The CDR3 nucleotides read TGCGCCAGCAGCCAAGAGCAGGCCCTCTCCTACGAGCAGTACTTC. Its protein is CASSQEQALSYEQYF.

The table lists this clone with a count of one. As DNA, the CDR3 is TGTGCCAGCTCATACACAGGCTACGAGCAGTACTTC. This encodes CASSYTGYEQYF. The rearrangement joins TRBV25-1 to TRBJ2-7, with TRBD1 as a possible D gene (5 bases). The CDR3 sequence is 12 residues long. Germline V gene data show CDR1 as MGHDK and CDR2 as SYGVNS. The V end lost 8 bases, the J end lost 3 bases, and 11 bases lay between the germline ends.

The chain combines TRBV9 with TRBJ2-1, with TRBD1 as a possible D gene (5 bases). CDR1 SGDLS and CDR2 YYNGEE come from the germline V gene. CDR3 length: 12 residues. Between the trimmed V and J ends, which lost 0 bases and 9 bases, there was a span of 7 bases. The CDR3 sequence is CASSVVGVEQFF. The CDR3 nucleotides are TGTGCCAGCAGCGTAGTAGGGGTTGAGCAGTTCTTC.

The genes are TRBV20-1 and TRBJ2-5; 12 bases match TRBD2. The J segment lost 2 bases and the V segment lost 3 bases, leaving 7 bases of the junction unmatched. The CDR3 totals 16 residues. Germline assignment: CDR1 DFQATT and CDR2 SNEGSKA (reference sequence). CDR3 protein: CSASVTSGGPQETQYF. The CDR3 coding sequence is TGCAGTGCTAGTGTGACTAGCGGGGGCCCTCAAGAGACCCAGTACTTC.

This chain joins TRBV7-9 and TRBJ1-1; 9 bases agree with TRBD1. The germline CDR1 and CDR2 sequences are SEHNR and FQNEAQ (reference sequence). V shed 1 base and J 11 bases; nucleotides not matched to a gene: 14. The CDR3 covers 16 residues. Written as DNA, the CDR3 is TGTGCCAGCAGCTTAGATCCGGGACAGGGTAGTTTAAGGGCTTTCTTT. Its protein product is CASSLDPGQGSLRAFF.

The CDR3 bases are TGTGCCAGCAGCTTGGGAGGGCAGGTGGAGACCCAGTACTTC. This encodes CASSLGGQVETQYF. The rearrangement links TRBV5-6 to TRBJ2-5; TRBD2 might be the D (5 bases). This CDR3 region has 14 residues. V lost 0 bases to trimming and J lost 5 bases, with 11 bases between them. Germline assignment: CDR1 SGHDT and CDR2 YYEEEE.

This chain links TRBV5-8 with TRBJ2-7, with D unclear. The CDR3 loop spans 13 amino acids. The germline V and J ends were trimmed by 3 bases and 2 bases, with 9 bases remaining between them. Germline CDR1 and CDR2: SGHTS and YDEGEE. Here the CDR3 DNA reads TGTGCCAGCAGCTATTTCAGTACCTACGAGCAGTACTTC. Translated: CASSYFSTYEQYF.

The gene calls are TRBV11-2 and TRBJ2-5; the D gene could be TRBD1 or TRBD2 (5 bases each). Germline CDR1 is SGHAT and CDR2 is FQNNGV. This CDR3 contains 15 residues. Trimming stripped 5 bases from V and 4 bases from J, with 17 bases between. CDR3 sequence (DNA): TGTGCCAGCAGCCTAGGGGTCGGGGTGCGAGAGACCCAGTACTTC. Translation: CASSLGVGVRETQYF.

This chain's CDR3 is CASSDQLGGYTF. The CDR3 nucleotides read TGCGCCAGCAGTGATCAACTCGGGGGCTACACCTTC. The chain uses TRBV10-2 and TRBJ1-2; the D is unclear. Germline CDR1 reads WSHSY; CDR2 reads SAAADI. This CDR3 region has 12 residues. Trimming took 3 bases from V and 8 from J, leaving 10 bases between them.

The rearrangement uses TRBV4-2 and TRBJ2-7; TRBD2 matches 12 bases. This CDR3 is 17 amino acids long. Germline lookup yields CDR1 LGHNA and CDR2 YNFKEQ. The junction had 11 bases not matched to a gene; V was cut back by 3 bases and J by 5 bases. CDR3 residues: CASSQTPSGGVSDEQYF. The CDR3 DNA reads TGTGCCAGCAGCCAGACACCTAGCGGGGGGGTCTCAGACGAGCAGTACTTC.

This chain connects TRBV18 to TRBJ2-1; TRBD2 matches at 8 bases. Germline CDR1 and CDR2: KGHSH and LQKENI. With V trimmed by 5 bases and J by 1 base, 4 bases remained unmatched. CDR3 length equals 15 residues. The DNA for the CDR3 is TGTGCCAGCTCATTTGCGGGGGGATCCTACAATGAGCAGTTCTTC. The encoded protein is CASSFAGGSYNEQFF.

The V call is TRBV29-1, the J call TRBJ1-1; D ambiguous. In germline, CDR1 is SQVTM, CDR2 ANQGSEA. The ends were cut back, 4 bases at V and 0 bases at J, with 3 bases in the middle. The CDR3 has 11 amino acids. CDR3 sequence reads: CSVGVNTEAFF. Here the CDR3 DNA reads TGCAGCGTTGGAGTGAACACTGAAGCTTTCTTT.

The DNA for the CDR3 is TGTGCCAGCAGTGAAAGCGGGGGGGCCACCGGGGAGCTGTTTTTT. Translation gives CASSESGGATGELFF. V is TRBV6-4 and J is TRBJ2-2; 10 bases fit TRBD2. From germline, CDR1 is MRHNA and CDR2 SNTAGT. Trimming removed 3 bases from V and 4 bases from J; junction bases left unmatched: 2. CDR3 length: 15 residues.

This CDR3 is CASSSMGASLQYF. CDR3 in DNA: TGTGCCAGCAGTTCTATGGGAGCTAGCCTCCAGTATTTT. This chain links TRBV6-6 with TRBJ2-3; a possible D gene is TRBD2 (5 bases). This CDR3 is 13 amino acids long. V lost 4 bases and J lost 12, with 17 bases in between. Germline loops: CDR1 MNHNY, CDR2 SVGAGI (reference sequence).

The chain links TRBV4-2 to TRBJ1-6; 8 positions match TRBD1. The ends lost 1 base at V and 11 bases at J; junction bases unmatched: 7. The CDR3 is 15 residues long. Germline CDR1 and CDR2: LGHNA and YNFKEQ. The CDR3 spells CASSQGGQGAAPLHF. The CDR3 region has the DNA TGTGCCAGCAGCCAAGGAGGACAGGGAGCGGCACCCCTCCACTTT.

CDR3 in amino acids: CASSPRDRGLTPLHF. CDR3 bases: TGTGCCAGCAGTCCCAGGGACAGGGGCCTTACACCCCTCCACTTT. The chain joins TRBV6-1 to TRBJ1-6, with TRBD1 matching 10 bases. Germline values: CDR1 MNHNS, CDR2 SASEGT. V dropped 5 bases and J dropped 11; count of bases not matched to a gene: 9. This CDR3 spans 15 amino acids.

The chain uses TRBV28 and TRBJ2-1, with D tentatively TRBD1 (5 bases). The CDR3 loop spans 16 amino acids. The germline V gene has CDR1 MDHEN and CDR2 SYDVKM. V was cut by 5 bases and J by 12 bases, with 26 bases left in between. In DNA, the CDR3 is TGTGCCAGCAGTCCCCTAAATGGGGCACCCGAAGTGGGGCAGTTCTTC. It is translated as CASSPLNGAPEVGQFF. Supplemented by reference TRBV28 and TRBJ2-1, the full variable domain reads DVKVTQSSRYLVKRTGEKVFLECVQDMDHENMFWYRQDPGLGLRLIYFSYDVKMKEKGDIPEGYSVSREKKERFSLILESASTNQTSMYLCASSPLNGAPEVGQFFGPGTRLTVL.

This clone was counted between two and nine times. CDR3 amino acids: CASSTGISNEQFF. As DNA, the CDR3 is TGCGCCAGCAGTACAGGGATTTCGAATGAGCAGTTCTTC. The chain couples TRBV10-1 to TRBJ2-1, with D possibly being TRBD1 (6 bases). Germline CDR1 reads WNHNN; CDR2 reads SYGVQD (reference sequence). Trimming left V 5 bases short and J 7 bases short, with 12 bases between. This CDR3 region has 13 residues.

This chain uses TRBV10-1 with TRBJ1-1, with D unresolved. The CDR3 is 15 residues long. Trimming left V 1 base short and J 1 base short, with 10 bases between. Germline lookup yields CDR1 WNHNN and CDR2 SYGVQD (reference sequence). In nucleotides, the CDR3 is TGCGCCAGCAGTGAGTATGAGGGAGAGAACACTGAAGCTTTCTTT. Its protein is CASSEYEGENTEAFF.

The V call is TRBV27, the J call TRBJ2-7, with D possibly TRBD2 on 6 matching bases. Germline assignment: CDR1 MNHEY and CDR2 SMNVEV (reference sequence). The V gene lost 5 bases and the J gene lost 6 bases, with 14 bases spanning the gap. The CDR3 runs 13 residues. CDR3 sequence reads: CASSPRDPREQYF. Here the CDR3 DNA reads TGTGCCAGCAGTCCGCGGGACCCGCGCGAGCAGTACTTC.

The rearrangement links TRBV30 to TRBJ1-1; D may be TRBD1 (6 bases). V lost 5 bases and J lost 0, with 10 bases in between. The CDR3 length is 13 residues. Germline CDR1 and CDR2: GTSNPN and SVGIG (reference sequence). The CDR3: CAWRDNLNTEAFF. CDR3 nucleotide sequence: TGTGCCTGGCGGGACAACTTGAACACTGAAGCTTTCTTT.

The rearrangement joins TRBV2 to TRBJ2-1, with 10 bases lining up with TRBD2. With 6 bases clipped from V and 9 bases from J, the junction kept 8 bases outside the gene matches. This CDR3 is built from 14 residues. Germline CDR1 and CDR2: SNHLY and FYNNEI. The CDR3 protein is CASRGLAGGGEQFF. The CDR3 DNA reads as TGTGCCAGCAGAGGGTTAGCGGGGGGCGGTGAGCAGTTCTTC.

The chain has TRBV18 and TRBJ1-6; TRBD1 matches 9 bases. The CDR3 length is 16 residues. Trimming took 1 base from V and 6 from J; bases not matched to a gene: 4. Germline V gene data show CDR1 as KGHSH and CDR2 as LQKENI. The CDR3 loop reads CASSPQQGAGNSPLHF. CDR3 sequence (DNA): TGTGCCAGCTCACCACAACAGGGGGCAGGTAATTCACCCCTCCACTTT.

The chain links TRBV6-5 to TRBJ1-6, with D unresolved. The V gene lost 10 bases and the J gene lost 8 bases, with 12 bases spanning the gap. Germline lookup yields CDR1 MNHEY and CDR2 SVGAGI. CDR3 size: 12 residues. The CDR3 protein is CATEQEDSPLHF. The DNA of the CDR3 is TGTGCCACCGAACAAGAGGATTCACCCCTCCACTTT.

The chain has TRBV28 and TRBJ1-5; D is perhaps TRBD1 (6 bases). The CDR3 is made up of 16 amino acids. The germline V gene has CDR1 MDHEN and CDR2 SYDVKM. V was shortened by 5 bases and J by 4 bases, with 18 bases between the two germline ends. CDR3 bases: TGTGCCAGCAGTGGCGACGGGGGGGCTTTTAATCAGCCCCAGCATTTT. This translates into CASSGDGGAFNQPQHF.

The chain carries TRBV5-1 and TRBJ2-5, with TRBD1 identical over 10 bases. V lost 0 bases to trimming and J lost 5 bases; unmatched junction nucleotides: 13. Germline assignment: CDR1 SGHRS and CDR2 YFSETQ. The length of the CDR3 is 18 residues. CDR3 nucleotides: TGCGCCAGCAGCTTGGGCCCTCCGGACAGGGGGAGGCGGGAGACCCAGTACTTC. Translating gives CASSLGPPDRGRRETQYF.